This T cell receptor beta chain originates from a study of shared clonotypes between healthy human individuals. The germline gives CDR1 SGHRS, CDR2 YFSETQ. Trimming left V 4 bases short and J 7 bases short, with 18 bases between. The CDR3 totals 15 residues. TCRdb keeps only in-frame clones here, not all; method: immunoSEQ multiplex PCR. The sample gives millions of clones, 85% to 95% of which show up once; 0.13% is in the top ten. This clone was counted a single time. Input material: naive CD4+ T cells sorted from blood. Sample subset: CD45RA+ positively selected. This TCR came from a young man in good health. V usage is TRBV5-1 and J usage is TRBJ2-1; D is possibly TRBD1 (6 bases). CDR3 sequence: CASSPGHRTSNEQFF. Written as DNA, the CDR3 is TGCGCCAGCAGCCCGGGACACCGAACTTCGAATGAGCAGTTCTTC.